The next 31 T cell receptor beta chains were all read from a single sample in a study of T cells in Graves' hyperthyroidism and ophthalmopathy. The CDR3 regions of TCR beta were amplified from RNA transcripts. Using the HTBI primer set, a first-round RT-PCR was run on the TCR CDR3. Using its own MiXCR run on the multiplex PCR reads, TCRdb lists one record per CDR3 protein. The top ten clones hold over 15% of a sample with about 480,000 distinct CDR3 sequences, about 15% of them seen once. The specimen sequenced was blood. The receptor set was obtained from a woman between 18 and 29 years old with Graves' hyperthyroidism.

This clonotype appeared many times. The chain is built from TRBV6-1 and TRBJ1-2, with D maybe TRBD1 (6 bases). This CDR3 region has 14 residues. Germline assignment: CDR1 MNHNS and CDR2 SASEGT. V lost 5 bases, J lost 4 bases, and 14 bases lay in between. CDR3 sequence: CASSRNREGYGYTF. The CDR3 DNA is TGTGCCAGCAGTCGAAACAGGGAAGGCTATGGCTACACCTTC.

Notes on this clonotype: A junction end diverges from the germline sequence, so it may reflect a read error. The chain couples TRBV7-2 to TRBJ1-5; TRBD1 matches 11 bases. CDR3 length: 19 residues. Germline V lookup: CDR1 SGHTA, CDR2 FQGNSA. The chain's CDR3 is CASSLGGTGGIYSDQPQHF. As DNA, the CDR3 is TGTGCCAGCAGCTTAGGAGGGACAGGGGGTATCTATAGCGATCAGCCCCAGCATTTT.

This clonotype was recorded many times. The V gene is TRBV12-3 or TRBV12-4, the J gene TRBJ1-1; 7 bases are shared with TRBD1. V gave up 2 bases and J gave up 4 bases; unmatched junction bases: 4. The CDR3 contains 14 residues. CDR3 in amino acids: CASSLIAGGTEAFF. The CDR3 bases are TGTGCCAGCAGTTTAATAGCAGGGGGCACTGAAGCTTTCTTT.

This clonotype was detected a few times. The V call is TRBV5-1, the J call TRBJ1-6, with 8 bases matching TRBD1. With 0 bases clipped from V and 7 bases from J, the junction kept 6 bases outside the gene matches. CDR3 length: 16 residues. Germline V gene data show CDR1 as SGHRS and CDR2 as YFSETQ. CDR3 sequence reads: CASSLENRDRNSPLHF. The CDR3 coding sequence is TGCGCCAGCAGCTTGGAGAATCGGGACAGGAATTCACCCCTCCACTTT.

V and J are TRBV19 and TRBJ2-1, with TRBD2 as a possible D gene (7 bases). The germline V gene has CDR1 LNHDA and CDR2 SQIVND (reference sequence). Trimming left V 5 bases short and J 3 bases short, with 11 bases between. This CDR3 has 14 residues. The chain's CDR3 is CASSGQRGYNEQFF. For the CDR3, the DNA is TGTGCCAGTAGTGGACAGCGGGGCTACAATGAGCAGTTCTTC.

This clonotype came up a few times. The J gene is TRBJ2-1, the V gene TRBV5-4; no firm D call. Germline V CDR1 and CDR2: SGHNT, YYREEE (reference sequence). V lost 2 bases and J 5 bases, leaving 11 bases between the germline ends. CDR3 length equals 14 residues. CDR3 loop: CASSFSRADNEQFF. The DNA for the CDR3 is TGTGCCAGCAGCTTCTCCCGGGCTGACAATGAGCAGTTCTTC.

This clonotype was observed a few times. This chain uses TRBV19 with TRBJ2-1; TRBD2 agrees at 8 bases. J lost 9 bases, V lost 5 bases, and 6 bases had no gene match. Germline lookup yields CDR1 LNHDA and CDR2 SQIVND (reference sequence). This CDR3 spans 13 amino acids. CDR3 in amino acids: CASSGGLVGEQFF. For the CDR3, the DNA is TGTGCCAGTAGTGGGGGACTAGTGGGTGAGCAGTTCTTC.

J is TRBJ1-1 and V is TRBV5-1; TRBD1 matches 8 bases. Germline lookup yields CDR1 SGHRS and CDR2 YFSETQ. Germline trimming cut 5 bases from V and 4 bases from J; bases unmatched to any gene: 7. The CDR3 loop spans 14 amino acids. CDR3 amino acids: CASSRGRGLTEAFF. CDR3 DNA: TGCGCCAGCAGTCGTGGCAGGGGGCTCACTGAAGCTTTCTTT.

This clonotype was detected ten times or more. The V and J genes are TRBV2 and TRBJ2-5, with D uncertain. The V gene's germline CDR1 is SNHLY and CDR2 FYNNEI. The V gene lost 10 bases and the J gene lost 2 bases, with 14 bases spanning the gap. The CDR3 loop spans 13 amino acids. CDR3 region: CANTEGLQETQYF. CDR3 nucleotide sequence: TGTGCCAACACCGAAGGGTTGCAAGAGACCCAGTACTTC. Complete variable domain (other parts from reference TRBV2 and TRBJ2-5): EPEVTQTPSHQVTQMGQEVILRCVPISNHLYFYWYRQILGQKVEFLVSFYNNEISEKSEIFDDQFSVERPDGSNFTLKIRSTKLEDSAMYFCANTEGLQETQYFGPGTRLLVL.

This clonotype was counted between two and nine times. The rearrangement links TRBV5-6 to TRBJ2-1, with TRBD1 identical over 8 bases. Trimming at V came to 1 base and at J to 5 bases, leaving 11 bases not matched to a gene. Germline V gene sequence: CDR1 SGHDT, CDR2 YYEEEE. The CDR3 sequence is 17 residues long. The CDR3 nucleotides are TGTGCCAGCAGCTTGATGAGGACAGGGATGATAAACAATGAGCAGTTCTTC. Its translation is CASSLMRTGMINNEQFF.

This clonotype was recorded a few times. The rearrangement links TRBV6-1 to TRBJ2-3; unclear D gene. Germline values: CDR1 MNHNS, CDR2 SASEGT. With 0 bases removed from V and 6 bases from J, the gap between germline ends came to 13 bases. The length of the CDR3 is 15 residues. CDR3 DNA: TGTGCCAGCAGTGAAGCGCTTAGCCGAGCGGATACGCAGTATTTT. Its translation: CASSEALSRADTQYF.

There are many counts of this clonotype. The chain is built from TRBV7-9 and TRBJ2-1; D might be TRBD1 or TRBD2, each matching 5 bases. The CDR3 totals 11 residues. Germline V gene lookup returns CDR1 SEHNR and CDR2 FQNEAQ (reference sequence). Deletions cut 0 bases from V and 13 bases from J, with 7 bases between. CDR3 bases: TGTGCCAGCAGCTTAGCAGGGGACCAGTTCTTC. This codes for CASSLAGDQFF.

This clonotype came up many times. The rearrangement links TRBV7-3 to TRBJ1-1; 9 nucleotides agree with TRBD1. V gave up 2 bases and J gave up 5 bases; unmatched junction bases: 3. The CDR3 covers 14 residues. Germline CDR1 is SGHTA and CDR2 is FQGTGA. The CDR3 DNA reads as TGTGCCAGCAGCTTAGGGACAGGGCGGACTGAAGCTTTCTTT. Translation gives CASSLGTGRTEAFF.

The sample holds many counts of this clonotype. J is TRBJ2-3 and V is TRBV27, with 10 positions matching TRBD2. V gave up 0 bases and J gave up 2 bases; unmatched junction bases: 8. Germline loops: CDR1 MNHEY, CDR2 SMNVEV (reference sequence). The CDR3 loop spans 18 amino acids. CDR3 sequence reads: CASSLSTWTSGFTDTQYF. DNA of the CDR3: TGTGCCAGCAGTTTATCGACGTGGACTAGCGGATTCACAGATACGCAGTATTTT.

This clonotype came up many times. This chain joins TRBV12-5 and TRBJ2-5; TRBD1 aligns across 7 bases. The J segment lost 2 bases and the V segment lost 0 bases, leaving 9 bases of the junction unmatched. CDR1 is LGHNT, CDR2 FRNRAP, per germline. The CDR3 runs 17 residues. The chain's CDR3 is CASGLVNGRGLQETQYF. The CDR3 bases are TGTGCTAGTGGTTTGGTAAATGGCAGGGGGTTACAAGAGACCCAGTACTTC. The variable domain in full, with the rest retrieved from reference TRBV12-5 and TRBJ2-5, is DARVTQTPRHKVTEMGQEVTMRCQPILGHNTVFWYRQTMMQGLELLAYFRNRAPLDDSGMPKDRFSAEMPDATLATLKIQPSEPRDSAVYFCASGLVNGRGLQETQYFGPGTRLLVL.

At least ten counts were recorded for this clonotype. V and J are TRBV6-2 or TRBV6-3 and TRBJ2-2; weak D call: TRBD1 (5 bases). The V gene lost 2 bases and the J gene lost 7 bases, with 17 bases spanning the gap. Per the germline V gene, CDR1 is MNHEY and CDR2 is SVGEGT. This CDR3 contains 16 residues. The CDR3 protein is CASSYGRVRVSGELFF. CDR3 nucleotide sequence: TGTGCCAGCAGTTACGGGCGAGTCAGGGTGAGCGGGGAGCTGTTTTTT.

This clonotype was seen more than once but under ten times. The chain joins TRBV10-2 to TRBJ2-7; 8 bases agree with TRBD2. This CDR3 is 17 amino acids long. Germline V gene data show CDR1 as WSHSY and CDR2 as SAAADI. With V trimmed by 5 bases and J by 2 bases, 14 bases remained unmatched. Here the CDR3 reads CASSPGVGGRTPYEQYV. The CDR3 nucleotides are TGCGCCAGCAGTCCAGGGGTAGGCGGGAGGACACCCTACGAGCAGTACGTC.

This clonotype has just a few counts. This chain connects TRBV7-2 to TRBJ1-1; D gene uncertain. Germline CDR1 and CDR2: SGHTA and FQGNSA. Trimming removed 1 base from V and 0 bases from J, with 9 bases in between. This CDR3 contains 15 residues. CDR3 nucleotide sequence: TGTGCCAGCAGCTTAGGCTGGCAGTTGAACACTGAAGCTTTCTTT. This gives the protein CASSLGWQLNTEAFF.

This clonotype was recorded at least ten times. The chain couples TRBV2 to TRBJ2-2, with 13 bases lining up with TRBD2. V trimming: 3 bases; J trimming: 0 bases; junction bases outside the gene matches: 4. The CDR3 is made up of 18 amino acids. Germline V gene sequence: CDR1 SNHLY, CDR2 FYNNEI. The chain's CDR3 is CASSDPTSGRPNTGELFF. Here the CDR3 DNA reads TGTGCCAGCAGTGACCCGACTAGCGGGAGGCCGAACACCGGGGAGCTGTTTTTT.

This clonotype was recorded many times. The rearrangement uses TRBV6-5 and TRBJ1-2, with D possibly TRBD1 on 5 matching bases. Germline values: CDR1 MNHEY, CDR2 SVGAGI. The CDR3 is made up of 13 amino acids. V lost 2 bases to trimming and J lost 5 bases, with 9 bases between them. Here the CDR3 reads CASSYGGGYGYTF. CDR3 nucleotide sequence: TGTGCCAGCAGTTACGGTGGGGGTTATGGCTACACCTTC.

This clonotype occurred many times. The gene calls are TRBV6-1 and TRBJ1-1; D is possibly TRBD1 (5 bases). V lost 2 bases and J 1 base, leaving 11 bases between the germline ends. The CDR3 loop spans 15 amino acids. The V gene's germline CDR1 is MNHNS and CDR2 SASEGT. The chain's CDR3 is CASSELGTANTEAFF. Here the CDR3 DNA reads TGTGCCAGCAGTGAATTAGGGACGGCGAACACTGAAGCTTTCTTT.

In this sample, this clonotype turned up many times. This chain connects TRBV10-3 to TRBJ2-1; 12 bases are a match to TRBD2. Germline V lookup: CDR1 ENHRY, CDR2 SYGVKD. The V gene end was trimmed by 5 bases and the J gene end by 4 bases; junction bases not matched to a gene: 3. This CDR3 comprises 15 residues. This CDR3 is CAISRLAGAYNEQFF. For the CDR3, the DNA is TGTGCCATCAGTCGACTAGCGGGAGCTTACAATGAGCAGTTCTTC.

This clonotype appeared many times. V usage is TRBV5-1 and J usage is TRBJ2-1; D possibly corresponds to TRBD1 (5 bases). Per the germline V gene, CDR1 is SGHRS and CDR2 is YFSETQ. The V end was cut by 1 base, the J end by 8 bases, with 16 bases between. The CDR3 consists of 15 residues. CDR3 sequence reads: CASSLKGLGVHEQFF. The DNA of the CDR3 is TGCGCCAGCAGCTTGAAAGGGTTAGGGGTCCATGAGCAGTTCTTC.

This clonotype came up many times. The chain uses TRBV7-9 and TRBJ1-2; D not resolved. The V end lost 1 base, the J end lost 8 bases, and 14 bases lay between the germline ends. The CDR3 is made up of 14 amino acids. Germline V gene data show CDR1 as SEHNR and CDR2 as FQNEAQ (reference sequence). For the CDR3, the DNA is TGTGCCAGCAGCTTAGACGCCGGGGTTTCGGGCTACACCTTC. Translating gives CASSLDAGVSGYTF.

This clonotype showed up just a few times. The chain links TRBV6-2 or TRBV6-3 to TRBJ1-2, with 11 bases that match TRBD1. V lost 8 bases and J lost 4; bases outside the gene matches: 15. The CDR3 covers 17 residues. CDR1 and CDR2 from the germline V gene are MNHEY and SVGEGT. CDR3 region: CASVPAGTGGGGYGYTF. The DNA of the CDR3 is TGTGCCAGCGTTCCCGCCGGGACAGGGGGTGGTGGCTATGGCTACACCTTC.

This clonotype was counted many times. Germline and junction disagree at one end, which may indicate a read error. The V call is TRBV2, the J call TRBJ2-5, with 10 positions matching TRBD1. The CDR3 covers 14 residues. Germline CDR1 is SNHLY and CDR2 is FYNNEI. The CDR3 region is CASREGGQGRSQYF. The DNA for the CDR3 is TGTGCCAGCAGAGAAGGGGGACAGGGGAGGTCCCAGTACTTC.

This clonotype was recorded many times. The chain employs TRBV20-1 and TRBJ2-3; 10 bases fit TRBD2. V lost 0 bases and J lost 6; bases outside the gene matches: 9. The CDR3 has 16 residues. Germline CDR1 reads DFQATT; CDR2 reads SNEGSKA (reference sequence). As DNA, the CDR3 is TGCAGTGCTAGAGATCCGCTAGCGGGAGTAGAGGATACGCAGTATTTT. This sequence encodes CSARDPLAGVEDTQYF.

This clonotype was found many times. J is TRBJ2-5 and V is TRBV20-1; a weak D match, TRBD2 (5 bases). The length of the CDR3 is 13 residues. The V end was cut by 2 bases, the J end by 2 bases, with 9 bases between. Germline assignment: CDR1 DFQATT and CDR2 SNEGSKA (reference sequence). This CDR3 is CSARYPGQETQYF. CDR3 sequence (DNA): TGCAGTGCTAGATACCCGGGACAAGAGACCCAGTACTTC.

This rearrangement joins TRBV10-2 to TRBJ1-5, with D unclear. The CDR3 is 15 residues long. The ends were cut back, 0 bases at V and 3 bases at J, with 9 bases in the middle. Germline loops: CDR1 WSHSY, CDR2 SAAADI. The CDR3 region is CASSESDGNNQPQHF. For the CDR3, the DNA is TGCGCCAGCAGTGAGTCGGACGGTAACAATCAGCCCCAGCATTTT.

This clonotype occurred many times. This sequence joins TRBV3-1 and TRBJ1-2; no definite D call. Trimming shortened V by 4 bases and J by 7 bases, and 13 bases separated the two germline ends. Germline V gives CDR1 LGHDT, CDR2 YNNKEL (reference sequence). This CDR3 comprises 13 residues. CDR3 loop: CASSPREVPGYTF. DNA of the CDR3: TGTGCCAGCAGCCCCCGAGAGGTCCCTGGCTACACCTTC.

This clonotype appeared a few times. The rearrangement links TRBV20-1 to TRBJ2-1; 9 bases align to TRBD2. This CDR3 is 15 amino acids long. Germline CDR1 and CDR2: DFQATT and SNEGSKA (reference sequence). Trimming at V came to 6 bases and at J to 2 bases, leaving 8 bases not matched to a gene. The CDR3 bases are TGCAGTGCCCCAGTAGCGGGGGCGCCCTACAATGAGCAGTTCTTC. As protein: CSAPVAGAPYNEQFF.